This T cell receptor beta chain comes out of a study of T cell responses to AZD1222 COVID-19 vaccine. Study-level findings and limits: Spike-spanning, vaccine-associated CD4 TCRs were dominant at 160-218 and 743-854. Two AZD1222 administrations were followed by greater Spike-specific TCR breadth and depth.

Libraries were prepared by immunoSEQ multiplex PCR; TCRdb keeps only in-frame clonotypes and omits some of them. The sample consists of around 160,000 clones, about 91% of them appearing once. Comment on this clone: Its antigen is currently unknown.

The sequence was obtained from an adult who received the AZD1222 COVID-19 vaccine. This sample comprised peripheral blood, obtained 28 days after the second AZD1222 dose.

The CDR3 bases are TGTGCCTGGAGTCGGCAGGGAGGGGACTATGGCTACACCTTC. Its protein is CAWSRQGGDYGYTF. The chain employs TRBV30 and TRBJ1-2; weak D call: TRBD1 (5 bases). The CDR3 totals 14 residues. Trimming took 2 bases from V and 3 from J, leaving 13 bases between them. Germline CDR1 is GTSNPN and CDR2 is SVGIG (reference sequence).